This TCR beta chain comes out of a study of shared clonotypes between healthy human individuals. Study-wide points: Generation of non-shared clonotypes was less probable than generation of clonotypes shared by all four donors.

This clone showed up just once. Its antigen is currently unknown. This CDR3 is 14 amino acids long. V shed 1 base and J shed 7 bases, with 11 bases lying between them. In germline, CDR1 is MNHNS, CDR2 SASEGT. Produced via immunoSEQ multiplex PCR; TCRdb's table is partial and in-frame only. Among a few hundred thousand clones listed, approximately 97% were seen once. What was sequenced was naive CD4+ T cells sorted from blood. Subset specified: CD45RA+ positively selected. V gene TRBV6-1 combines with J gene TRBJ2-1, with D possibly TRBD2 on 6 matching bases. This receptor was obtained from a woman aged 25 to 39 in good health. The CDR3 coding sequence is TGTGCCAGCAGTGAAGTCGGACTAACAAATGAGCAGTTCTTC. The encoded protein is CASSEVGLTNEQFF.